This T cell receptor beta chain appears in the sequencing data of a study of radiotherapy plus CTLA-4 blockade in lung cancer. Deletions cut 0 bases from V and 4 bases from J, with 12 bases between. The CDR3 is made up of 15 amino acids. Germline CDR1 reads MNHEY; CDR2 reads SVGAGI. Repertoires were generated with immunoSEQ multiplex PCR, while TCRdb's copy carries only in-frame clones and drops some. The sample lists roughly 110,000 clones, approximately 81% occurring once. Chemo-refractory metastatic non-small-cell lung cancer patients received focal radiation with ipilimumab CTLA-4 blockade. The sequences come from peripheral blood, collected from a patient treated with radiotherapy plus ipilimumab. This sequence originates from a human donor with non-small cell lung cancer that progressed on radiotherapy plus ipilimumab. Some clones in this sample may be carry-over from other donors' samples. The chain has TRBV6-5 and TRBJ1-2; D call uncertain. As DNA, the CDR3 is TGTGCCAGCAGTTACTCTAGCGCTTACCCCTATGGCTACACCTTC. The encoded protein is CASSYSSAYPYGYTF.